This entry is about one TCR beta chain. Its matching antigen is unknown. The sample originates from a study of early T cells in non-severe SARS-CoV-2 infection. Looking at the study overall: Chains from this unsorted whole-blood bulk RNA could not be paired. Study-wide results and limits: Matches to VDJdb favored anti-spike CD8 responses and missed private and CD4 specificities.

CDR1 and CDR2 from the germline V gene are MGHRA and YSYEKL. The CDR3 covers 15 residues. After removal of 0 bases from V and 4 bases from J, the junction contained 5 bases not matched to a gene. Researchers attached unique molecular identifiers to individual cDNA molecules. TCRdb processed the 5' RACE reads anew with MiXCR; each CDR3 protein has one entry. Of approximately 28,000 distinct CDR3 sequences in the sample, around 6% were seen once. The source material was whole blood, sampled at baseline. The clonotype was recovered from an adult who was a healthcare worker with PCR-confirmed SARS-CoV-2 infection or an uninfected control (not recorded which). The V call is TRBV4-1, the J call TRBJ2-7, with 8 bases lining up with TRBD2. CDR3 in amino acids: CASSQDETSVYEQYF. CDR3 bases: TGCGCCAGCAGCCAAGATGAGACTAGCGTGTACGAGCAGTACTTC.